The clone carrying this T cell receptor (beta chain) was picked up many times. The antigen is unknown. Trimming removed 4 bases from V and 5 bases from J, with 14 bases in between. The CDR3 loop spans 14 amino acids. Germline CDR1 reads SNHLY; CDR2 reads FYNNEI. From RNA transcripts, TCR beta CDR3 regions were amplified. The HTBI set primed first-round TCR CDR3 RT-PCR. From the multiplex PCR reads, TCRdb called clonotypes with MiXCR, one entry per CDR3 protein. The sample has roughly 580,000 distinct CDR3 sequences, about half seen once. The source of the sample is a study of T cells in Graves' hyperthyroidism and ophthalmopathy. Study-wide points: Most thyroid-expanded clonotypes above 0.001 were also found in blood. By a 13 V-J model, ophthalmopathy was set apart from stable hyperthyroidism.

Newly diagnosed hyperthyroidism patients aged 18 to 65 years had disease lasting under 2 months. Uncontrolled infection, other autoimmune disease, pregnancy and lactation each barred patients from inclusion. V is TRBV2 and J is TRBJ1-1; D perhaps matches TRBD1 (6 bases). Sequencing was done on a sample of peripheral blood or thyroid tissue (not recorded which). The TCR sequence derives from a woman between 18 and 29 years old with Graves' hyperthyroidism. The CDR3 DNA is TGTGCCAGCAGTGCAAGGGGGGTTGGAACTGAAGCTTTCTTT. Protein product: CASSARGVGTEAFF. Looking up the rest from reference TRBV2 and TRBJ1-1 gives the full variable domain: EPEVTQTPSHQVTQMGQEVILRCVPISNHLYFYWYRQILGQKVEFLVSFYNNEISEKSEIFDDQFSVERPDGSNFTLKIRSTKLEDSAMYFCASSARGVGTEAFFGQGTRLTVV.